Shown below are 23 T cell receptor beta chains from a single sample sequenced in a study of blood T cells in healthy people across ages. Alongside a J-beta primer mix, a sample-barcoded 5' primer served in a second PCR lasting about 7 to 11 cycles. A single record per CDR3 protein comes from TCRdb applying MiXCR to the 5' RACE reads. The sample includes roughly 2 million distinct CDR3 sequences, about 50% of them seen just once. Material: blood. All receptors derive from a woman between 40 and 55 years old in good health.

There are a few counts of this clonotype. CDR3 sequence reads: CSVGSSGTRETQYF. Written as DNA, the CDR3 is TGCAGCGTTGGTTCTAGCGGGACCCGTGAGACCCAGTACTTC. The rearrangement uses TRBV29-1 and TRBJ2-5; 9 bases agree with TRBD2. This CDR3 has 14 residues. Per germline, CDR1 SQVTM and CDR2 ANQGSEA. The trim removed 4 bases at V and 5 bases at J, leaving 8 bases unmatched.

With respect to this clonotype: At one boundary the junction diverges from the germline segment, which might be a read error. The chain's CDR3 is CASNPQAFYSHEQYF. In nucleotides, the CDR3 is TGTGCCAGCAACCCACAAGCTTTTTACTCCCACGAGCAGTACTTC. The J gene is TRBJ2-7, the V gene TRBV6-2 or TRBV6-3; D gene unclear. CDR1 and CDR2 from the germline V gene are MNHEY and SVGEGT. This CDR3 has 15 amino acids.

This sequence joins TRBV27 and TRBJ2-3; 13 positions match TRBD2. This CDR3 has 15 residues. Germline CDR1 is MNHEY and CDR2 is SMNVEV (reference sequence). V was pared by 6 bases and J by 6 bases, with 6 bases of the junction left unmatched. The CDR3 bases are TGTGCCAGCAGGTCACTAGCGGGGGGGCGGGATACGCAGTATTTT. Translated, it gives CASRSLAGGRDTQYF.

The chain carries TRBV12-3 or TRBV12-4 and TRBJ2-7; a weak D match, TRBD1 (6 bases). The CDR3 is made up of 14 amino acids. V was cut by 4 bases and J by 1 base, with 11 bases left in between. Written as DNA, the CDR3 is TGTGCCAGCAGTTCTTGGACAGATTCCTACGAGCAGTACTTC. It is translated as CASSSWTDSYEQYF.

In nucleotides, the CDR3 is TGCAGTGTCCGGGGCCGACCGGAGACCCAGTACTTC. It specifies CSVRGRPETQYF. V is TRBV20-1 and J is TRBJ2-5; the D gene could be TRBD1 or TRBD2 (5 bases each). CDR3 size: 12 residues. From germline, CDR1 is DFQATT and CDR2 SNEGSKA (reference sequence). The V end was cut by 7 bases, the J end by 5 bases, with 14 bases between.

The rearrangement joins TRBV20-1 to TRBJ1-2; 8 bases line up with TRBD1. The J segment lost 5 bases and the V segment lost 3 bases, leaving 5 bases of the junction unmatched. Germline assignment: CDR1 DFQATT and CDR2 SNEGSKA (reference sequence). The CDR3 is made up of 13 amino acids. The CDR3: CSASADRGYGYTF. The CDR3 region has the DNA TGCAGTGCTAGTGCTGACAGGGGTTATGGCTACACCTTC.

CDR3 residues: CASSPDRADYNEQFF. The CDR3 DNA follows: TGTGCCAGCAGTCCCGACAGGGCGGACTACAATGAGCAGTTCTTC. This rearrangement joins TRBV6-5 to TRBJ2-1; TRBD1 matches 7 bases. This CDR3 region has 15 residues. Germline V gene lookup returns CDR1 MNHEY and CDR2 SVGAGI. V lost 5 bases and J lost 3; bases outside the gene matches: 7.

The chain uses TRBV25-1 and TRBJ2-7; 7 positions match TRBD1. The CDR3 spans 14 residues. Germline V lookup: CDR1 MGHDK, CDR2 SYGVNS. Trimming at V came to 7 bases and at J to 3 bases, leaving 9 bases not matched to a gene. CDR3 amino acids: CASIPPRDSYEQYF. CDR3 coding DNA: TGTGCCAGCATACCCCCTAGGGACAGCTACGAGCAGTACTTC.

This sequence joins TRBV2 and TRBJ1-5, with a weak D call TRBD1 (5 bases). The germline CDR1 and CDR2 sequences are SNHLY and FYNNEI. The CDR3 extends over 18 amino acids. The V and J ends lost 5 bases and 1 base respectively, with 21 bases between them. The CDR3 bases are TGTGCCAGCAGTCGACTATCGATCGGGACGGAGAGCAATCAGCCCCAGCATTTT. Its protein is CASSRLSIGTESNQPQHF.

The J gene is TRBJ2-7, the V gene TRBV6-1, with TRBD2 identical over 9 bases. Germline values: CDR1 MNHNS, CDR2 SASEGT. V gave up 8 bases and J gave up 4 bases; unmatched junction bases: 6. This CDR3 is 13 amino acids long. The CDR3 region is CASSAGGEYEQYF. The CDR3, as DNA: TGTGCCAGCTCGGCGGGAGGGGAATACGAGCAGTACTTC.

Only a few counts were recorded for this clonotype. The rearrangement joins TRBV12-3 or TRBV12-4 to TRBJ2-5, with 11 bases that match TRBD2. This CDR3 has 16 residues. Germline trimming cut 6 bases from V and 2 bases from J; bases unmatched to any gene: 8. CDR3 loop: CASSLGTSGDQETQYF. The CDR3 DNA is TGTGCCAGCAGCCTCGGGACTAGCGGTGATCAAGAGACCCAGTACTTC.

This clonotype was counted only a few times. The V and J genes are TRBV24-1 and TRBJ2-7, with a tentative D call TRBD1 (5 bases). Germline V lookup: CDR1 KGHDR, CDR2 SFDVKD. V was trimmed by 9 bases and J by 5 bases, leaving 16 bases between them. CDR3 length equals 13 residues. Written as DNA, the CDR3 is TGTGCCACCGGCCCCAGACAGTCCCACGAGCAGTACTTC. It yields the protein CATGPRQSHEQYF.

V usage is TRBV20-1 and J usage is TRBJ2-3; D is uncertain. Germline V gene lookup returns CDR1 DFQATT and CDR2 SNEGSKA (reference sequence). The CDR3 length is 13 residues. The V end lost 2 bases, the J end lost 4 bases, and 10 bases lay between the germline ends. The CDR3 loop is CSARWGSPDTQYF. Written as DNA, the CDR3 is TGCAGTGCTAGATGGGGAAGCCCAGATACGCAGTATTTT.

The V call is TRBV3-1, the J call TRBJ2-4; 8 bases are a match to TRBD1. The CDR3 extends over 16 amino acids. Germline loops: CDR1 LGHDT, CDR2 YNNKEL (reference sequence). V shed 0 bases, J shed 11 bases, and the junction held 12 bases outside the gene matches. The CDR3 DNA sequence: TGTGCCAGCAGCCAAGAGTTACGGGACAGGAAGAGCGTTCAGTACTTC. Its protein is CASSQELRDRKSVQYF.

The chain employs TRBV7-8 and TRBJ1-6; D is possibly TRBD1 (6 bases). CDR1 and CDR2 from the germline V gene are SGHVS and FQNEAQ. Between the trimmed V and J ends, which lost 5 bases and 11 bases, there was a span of 13 bases. The CDR3 runs to 13 residues. Here the CDR3 reads CASSTGTPPPLHF. Written as DNA, the CDR3 is TGTGCCAGCAGCACAGGGACCCCTCCACCCCTCCACTTT.

This clonotype was seen more than once but under ten times. This chain uses TRBV28 with TRBJ2-3, with D tentatively TRBD1 or TRBD2 (6 bases each). The V end was cut by 7 bases, the J end by 3 bases, with 17 bases between. The CDR3 is 15 residues long. CDR1 is MDHEN and CDR2 is SYDVKM in the germline V gene. CDR3 loop: CASTDPRGGTDTQYF. The CDR3 DNA reads TGTGCCAGCACCGACCCAAGAGGGGGGACAGATACGCAGTATTTT. The full variable domain, with the rest looked up from reference TRBV28 and TRBJ2-3, is DVKVTQSSRYLVKRTGEKVFLECVQDMDHENMFWYRQDPGLGLRLIYFSYDVKMKEKGDIPEGYSVSREKKERFSLILESASTNQTSMYLCASTDPRGGTDTQYFGPGTRLTVL.

In this sample, this clonotype turned up a few times. The V gene is TRBV4-3, the J gene TRBJ2-5; D gene ambiguous. Germline CDR1 reads LGHNA; CDR2 reads YSLEER. Trimming left V 0 bases short and J 6 bases short, with 11 bases between. This CDR3 is 14 amino acids long. This CDR3 reads CASSQESGRQTQYF. In DNA, the CDR3 is TGCGCCAGCAGCCAAGAAAGTGGCAGGCAGACCCAGTACTTC.

The chain joins TRBV20-1 to TRBJ1-4; no clear D. V lost 8 bases and J lost 7, with 11 bases in between. CDR1 and CDR2 from the germline V gene are DFQATT and SNEGSKA (reference sequence). CDR3 length: 11 amino acids. CDR3 DNA: TGCAGTACATGGACGGGTGAAAAACTGTTTTTT. Its protein product is CSTWTGEKLFF.

This clonotype was seen repeatedly, ten times or more. The DNA of the CDR3 is TGTGCCAGCAGCACAACCGGGACGGGAACCTCCGAAGCTTTCTTT. Translation gives CASSTTGTGTSEAFF. This chain connects TRBV7-2 to TRBJ1-1; a possible D gene is TRBD1 (5 bases). The length of the CDR3 is 15 residues. The V gene's germline CDR1 is SGHTA and CDR2 FQGNSA. Deletions cut 5 bases from V and 8 bases from J, with 21 bases between.

This chain uses TRBV10-3 with TRBJ2-7; perhaps TRBD1 as D (6 bases). Trimming took 6 bases from V and 3 from J, leaving 21 bases between them. The germline V gene encodes CDR1 ENHRY and CDR2 SYGVKD. CDR3 size: 16 residues. The CDR3 reads CAISSSIGGRSYEQYF. The CDR3 DNA reads as TGTGCCATCAGCTCCTCCATAGGGGGACGGAGCTACGAGCAGTACTTC.

There are a few counts of this clonotype. The CDR3 DNA reads as TGCAGCGGGGGAAGGGGCCGAGGGGATACGCAGTATTTT. Its protein is CSGGRGRGDTQYF. V usage is TRBV29-1 and J usage is TRBJ2-3, with D possibly called TRBD1 or TRBD2 (5 bases each). The CDR3 contains 13 residues. Germline V gene sequence: CDR1 SQVTM, CDR2 ANQGSEA. The ends were cut back, 7 bases at V and 6 bases at J, with 17 bases in the middle.

The J gene is TRBJ1-5, the V gene TRBV6-2 or TRBV6-3, with D perhaps TRBD1 (6 bases). The CDR3 consists of 15 residues. V was trimmed by 4 bases and J by 3 bases, leaving 13 bases between them. Per the germline V gene, CDR1 is MNHEY and CDR2 is SVGEGT. CDR3 protein: CASSWGGTVNQPQHF. The CDR3, as DNA: TGTGCCAGCAGTTGGGGGGGCACCGTCAATCAGCCCCAGCATTTT.

The gene calls are TRBV28 and TRBJ2-3, with D maybe TRBD1 (5 bases). Germline assignment: CDR1 MDHEN and CDR2 SYDVKM. CDR3 size: 16 residues. Deletions cut 5 bases from V and 3 bases from J, with 18 bases between. The CDR3 coding sequence is TGTGCCAGCAGTCCCAGAGACAGACCCTTTACAGATACGCAGTATTTT. As protein: CASSPRDRPFTDTQYF.